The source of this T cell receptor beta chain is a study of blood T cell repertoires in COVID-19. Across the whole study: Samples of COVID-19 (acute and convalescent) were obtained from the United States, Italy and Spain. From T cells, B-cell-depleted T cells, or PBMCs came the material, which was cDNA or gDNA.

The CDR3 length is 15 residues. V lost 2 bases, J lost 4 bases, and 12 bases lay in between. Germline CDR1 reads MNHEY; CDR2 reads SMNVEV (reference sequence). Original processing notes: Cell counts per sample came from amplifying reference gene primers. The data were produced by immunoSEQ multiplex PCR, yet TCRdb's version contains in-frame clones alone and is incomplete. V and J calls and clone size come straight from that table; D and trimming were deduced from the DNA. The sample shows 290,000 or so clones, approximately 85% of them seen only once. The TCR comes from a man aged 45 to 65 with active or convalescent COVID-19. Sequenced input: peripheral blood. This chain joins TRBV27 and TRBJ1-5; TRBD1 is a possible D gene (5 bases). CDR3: CASSLVGRGNQPQHF. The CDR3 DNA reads TGTGCCAGCAGTTTAGTCGGTAGGGGAAATCAGCCCCAGCATTTT.